A single sample is the source of the 10 T cell receptor beta chains below, sequenced in a study of siplizumab effects on memory and regulatory T cells. Some clones are missing from TCRdb's copy, which holds only in-frame ones; the method was immunoSEQ multiplex PCR. The data contain some 100,000 clones, 90% to 95% of them seen just once; the ten biggest clones take up roughly 0.61%. Sample: Tregs sorted from blood. These receptor sequences come from a human donor in good health.

J is TRBJ2-1 and V is TRBV5-6; TRBD1 aligns across 7 bases. The CDR3 covers 13 residues. V lost 4 bases to trimming and J lost 7 bases; unmatched junction nucleotides: 5. The V gene's germline CDR1 is SGHDT and CDR2 YYEEEE. In nucleotides, the CDR3 is TGTGCCAGCAGCCCCTACAGGGGTAATGAGCAGTTCTTC. Translation: CASSPYRGNEQFF.

The V call is TRBV6-5, the J call TRBJ2-1; 7 nucleotides line up with TRBD2. The CDR3 runs 11 residues. From germline, CDR1 is MNHEY and CDR2 SVGAGI. The V and J ends lost 7 bases and 12 bases, in that order; junction bases with no gene match: 6. The CDR3 spells CASIAGDRQFF. For the CDR3, the DNA is TGTGCCAGCATTGCGGGAGATCGGCAGTTCTTC.

The V call is TRBV19, the J call TRBJ2-5, with D maybe TRBD1 (6 bases). V was clipped by 3 bases and J by 3 bases, with 14 bases between them. This CDR3 region has 15 residues. Germline values: CDR1 LNHDA, CDR2 SQIVND (reference sequence). Here the CDR3 reads CASSIGTTGKETQYF. In DNA, the CDR3 is TGTGCCAGTAGTATCGGGACAACTGGTAAAGAGACCCAGTACTTC.

The chain links TRBV28 to TRBJ2-7; tentatively, D is TRBD1 (5 bases). The germline CDR1 and CDR2 sequences are MDHEN and SYDVKM. The V end was cut by 6 bases, the J end by 3 bases, with 15 bases between. There are 14 residues in the CDR3. Here the CDR3 reads CASSGAGIIYEQYF. The CDR3 nucleotides are TGTGCCAGCAGCGGCGCAGGGATAATCTACGAGCAGTACTTC.

The chain employs TRBV5-4 and TRBJ2-2; tentative D call: TRBD2 (5 bases). Trimming left V 2 bases short and J 8 bases short, with 13 bases between. The germline V gene has CDR1 SGHNT and CDR2 YYREEE (reference sequence). There are 14 residues in the CDR3. CDR3 DNA: TGTGCCAGCAGCTTTAGAGGAGGCAAGGGGGAGCTGTTTTTT. This sequence encodes CASSFRGGKGELFF.

The V and J genes are TRBV28 and TRBJ2-1, with 8 bases matching TRBD2. The CDR3 sequence is 16 residues long. In germline, CDR1 is MDHEN, CDR2 SYDVKM. J gave up 7 bases and V 5 bases, and 13 bases lay outside the gene matches. CDR3 sequence: CASSLGGLASINEQFF. The CDR3 nucleotides read TGTGCCAGCAGTCTGGGTGGACTAGCTTCCATAAATGAGCAGTTCTTC.

The chain joins TRBV5-1 to TRBJ2-2; TRBD2 aligns across 7 bases. The CDR3 loop spans 13 amino acids. Germline CDR1 is SGHRS and CDR2 is YFSETQ. With V trimmed by 4 bases and J by 5 bases, 2 bases remained unmatched. The chain's CDR3 is CASSPRETGELFF. For the CDR3, the DNA is TGCGCCAGCAGCCCGCGGGAGACCGGGGAGCTGTTTTTT.

The chain is built from TRBV29-1 and TRBJ2-3, with 10 bases fitting TRBD2. Germline V CDR1 and CDR2: SQVTM, ANQGSEA. This CDR3 is 17 amino acids long. With 6 bases clipped from V and 6 bases from J, the junction kept 18 bases outside the gene matches. This CDR3 is CSVGGGTSVTGWDTQYF. CDR3 bases: TGCAGCGTGGGAGGCGGGACTAGCGTCACAGGTTGGGATACGCAGTATTTT.

The chain joins TRBV18 to TRBJ1-5; 9 bases map to TRBD1. Trimming cost V 5 bases and J 7 bases; bases outside gene matches: 9. Germline values: CDR1 KGHSH, CDR2 LQKENI. This CDR3 is 15 amino acids long. This CDR3 reads CASSATTGGGQPQHF. The CDR3 coding sequence is TGTGCCAGCTCAGCAACAACAGGGGGCGGACAGCCCCAGCATTTT. Filled out from reference TRBV18 and TRBJ1-5, the complete variable domain reads NAGVMQNPRHLVRRRGQEARLRCSPMKGHSHVYWYRQLPEEGLKFMVYLQKENIIDESGMPKERFSAEFPKEGPSILRIQQVVRGDSAAYFCASSATTGGGQPQHFGDGTRLSIL.

The J gene is TRBJ1-2, the V gene TRBV13; maybe TRBD1 (5 bases). There are 15 residues in the CDR3. Per the germline V gene, CDR1 is PRHDT and CDR2 is FYEKMQ (reference sequence). Trimming took off 1 base at V and 6 bases at J, with 15 bases between the two ends. Here the CDR3 reads CASSLDPGKFDGYTF. The CDR3 nucleotides read TGTGCCAGCAGCTTAGATCCAGGGAAGTTTGATGGCTACACCTTC.